The clone carrying this T cell receptor beta chain showed up just a few times. Its antigen is not identified. This sample stems from a study of T cell responses to AZD1222 COVID-19 vaccine. Study-wide background: Second-dose schedules of about 4 or about 12 weeks were combined. Regarding the study as a whole: Donors skewed white British and female; clonal diversity was possibly underestimated. Recipients of two AZD1222 doses showed rising Spike-specific TCR breadth and depth. The number of AZD1222 recipients seropositive at baseline was only 5 to 7.

CDR3 length equals 14 residues. Germline-derived CDR1 and CDR2 are LNHDA and SQIVND (reference sequence). The V gene end was trimmed by 4 bases and the J gene end by 3 bases; junction bases not matched to a gene: 5. TCRdb keeps only in-frame clones here, not all; method: immunoSEQ multiplex PCR. Seen here are about 79,000 clones, approximately 80% observed once, and the top ten hold around 20%. The V and J genes are TRBV19 and TRBJ1-2, with TRBD1 identical over 7 bases. This receptor was taken from an adult in good health. Sequencing used peripheral blood, obtained on day 0 of AZD1222 vaccination. The CDR3, as DNA: TGTGCCAGTAGTACTAGCGGACAGGACTATGGCTACACCTTC. Its translation: CASSTSGQDYGYTF.